This is a list of T cell receptor beta chains from one sample in a study of blood T cell repertoires in COVID-19. Using immunoSEQ multiplex PCR, the repertoire was profiled, and TCRdb retains in-frame clones only, with some absent. Of under 300,000 clones in the sample, more than 70% are singletons; the top ten hold around 2.5%. The sample was PBMCs or T cells enriched from blood (not recorded which). Every receptor here comes from a middle-aged woman with acute COVID-19. The conserved cysteine and the conserved F or W are not part of the CDR3 here. Fields, in order: J gene, V gene, CDR3 protein.

>TRBJ1-4|TRBV28
ASSSGILGQGRRNEKLF
>TRBJ2-3|TRBV19
ASSPRDRGWTDTQY
>TRBJ2-5|TRBV7-2
ASSFARTQY
>TRBJ2-7|TRBV29-1
SVYRDTPNEQY
>TRBJ2-1|TRBV9
ASSAYFGTSGVNEQF
>TRBJ2-7|TRBV3-1/TRBV3-2
ASSQATGYEQY
>TRBJ1-5|TRBV27
ASSLSLRTGNNQPQH
>TRBJ1-3|TRBV3-1/TRBV3-2
ASSLDRAPNTIY
>TRBJ2-1|TRBV2
ASRTSGREEQF
>TRBJ1-1|TRBV18
ASSPGTGTTEAF
>TRBJ2-5|TRBV4-3
ASSQDRPASGSAETQY
>TRBJ2-2|TRBV5-1
ASRQGETNTGELF
>TRBJ1-1|TRBV29-1
SVQQGGARAF
>TRBJ1-1|TRBV9
ASSRGGVRTGTEAF
>TRBJ1-5|TRBV7-8
ASAPRAGGAQQPQH
>TRBJ2-3|TRBV5-1
ASSLDGVDTQY
>TRBJ2-3|TRBV3-1/TRBV3-2
ASSRTVISTDTQY
>TRBJ2-3|TRBV2
ASILPGGAGGTDTQY
>TRBJ2-3|TRBV7-2
ASSKSWRGGVSDTQY
>TRBJ1-1|TRBV13
ASSLSKNTEAF
>TRBJ2-2|TRBV5-4
ASSLQGFTGELF
>TRBJ2-1|TRBV9
ASSVGLAGTPTDEQF
>TRBJ2-2|TRBV23-1
ASSRGYTGELF
>TRBJ1-1|TRBV19
ASSFLGDYTEAF
>TRBJ2-1|TRBV2
ASPYRADEQF
>TRBJ2-7|TRBV11-2
ASSRLYEQY
>TRBJ1-1|TRBV4-2
ASSQKRTGVGTEAF
>TRBJ1-3|TRBV6-5
ASSYSEVGNTIY
>TRBJ1-4|TRBV2
ASLGGATNEKLF
>TRBJ2-5|TRBV5-1
ASSPGGSGGETQY
>TRBJ2-1|TRBV10-2
ASSEFGLAGGPSYNEQF
>TRBJ2-1|TRBV7-2
ASSLNRDNEQF
>TRBJ2-2|TRBV2
ASSEFGGAGELF
>TRBJ2-2|TRBV29-1
SVATGLAFKTGELF
>TRBJ2-4|TRBV7-2
ASSLVAVKANIQY
>TRBJ2-2|TRBV4-1
ASSQVVAESPGELF
>TRBJ1-5|TRBV12-5
ASGLVLRGRMNQPQH
>TRBJ1-1|TRBV18
ASSPRETMNTEAF
>TRBJ1-2|TRBV11-2
ASSNRTQLYGYT
>TRBJ2-5|TRBV28
ASSLGAGAETQY